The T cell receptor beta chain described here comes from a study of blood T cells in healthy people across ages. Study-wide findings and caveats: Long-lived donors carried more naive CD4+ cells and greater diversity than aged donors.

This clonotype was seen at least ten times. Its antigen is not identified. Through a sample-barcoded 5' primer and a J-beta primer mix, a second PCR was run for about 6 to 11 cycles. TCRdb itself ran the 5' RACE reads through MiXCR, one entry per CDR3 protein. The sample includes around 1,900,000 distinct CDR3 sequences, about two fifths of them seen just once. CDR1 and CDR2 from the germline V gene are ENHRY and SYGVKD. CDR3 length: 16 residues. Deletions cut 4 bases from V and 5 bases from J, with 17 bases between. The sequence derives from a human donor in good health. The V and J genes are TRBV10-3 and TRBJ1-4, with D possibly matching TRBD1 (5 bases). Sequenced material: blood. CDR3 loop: CAISGDIGTENEKLFF. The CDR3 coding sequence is TGTGCCATCAGTGGGGATATCGGGACGGAAAATGAAAAACTGTTTTTT.